One sample yielded the 12 T cell receptor beta chains listed below, sequenced in a study of blood T cell repertoires in COVID-19. TCRdb's copy holds only in-frame clones and misses some; the assay was immunoSEQ multiplex PCR. The sample shows some 250,000 clones, around 85% of them seen only once. The sequencing input was peripheral blood. These receptors were collected from a woman in her twenties or thirties with COVID-19, enrolled during active disease.

This sequence joins TRBV27 and TRBJ1-1; unclear D gene. The V end lost 3 bases, the J end lost 8 bases, and 10 bases lay between the germline ends. The CDR3 covers 12 residues. Germline-derived CDR1 and CDR2 are MNHEY and SMNVEV (reference sequence). The CDR3 DNA reads as TGTGCCAGCAGTTTCCGGGGTCTCGAAGCTTTCTTT. Translated: CASSFRGLEAFF.

The V call is TRBV11-2, the J call TRBJ2-7; no clear D. CDR3 size: 13 residues. The germline CDR1 and CDR2 sequences are SGHAT and FQNNGV. V was trimmed by 5 bases and J by 1 base, leaving 9 bases between them. Here the CDR3 DNA reads TGTGCCAGCAGCCGTTCAGGTTCCTACGAGCAGTACTTC. Translation gives CASSRSGSYEQYF.

CDR3 DNA: TGTGCCAGCAGACGAGGACTAGCTTCAGATACGCAGTATTTT. This codes for CASRRGLASDTQYF. The rearrangement uses TRBV3-1 (or the pseudogene TRBV3-2) and TRBJ2-3; TRBD2 matches 8 bases. The V gene's germline CDR1 is LGHDT and CDR2 YNNKEL (reference sequence). The V and J ends lost 6 bases and 4 bases, in that order; junction bases with no gene match: 6. The CDR3 spans 14 residues.

There are a few counts of this clone. This chain links TRBV6-6 with TRBJ2-7; the D gene is possibly TRBD1 (6 bases). Trimming left V 8 bases short and J 3 bases short, with 17 bases between. The germline CDR1 and CDR2 sequences are MNHNY and SVGAGI (reference sequence). The CDR3 runs 14 residues. The CDR3 is CASSAGAGLYEQYF. The CDR3, as DNA: TGTGCCAGCTCGGCAGGGGCTGGTCTCTACGAGCAGTACTTC.

The CDR3 sequence is CASSAKPGQTTGELFF. As DNA, the CDR3 is TGTGCCAGCAGCGCGAAGCCGGGACAGACCACCGGGGAGCTGTTTTTT. V usage is TRBV7-9 and J usage is TRBJ2-2; 7 nucleotides align to TRBD1. This CDR3 has 16 amino acids. V shed 5 bases and J 4 bases; nucleotides not matched to a gene: 10. Per the germline V gene, CDR1 is SEHNR and CDR2 is FQNEAQ (reference sequence).

This chain uses TRBV27 with TRBJ2-2; 7 bases are shared with TRBD2. V shed 6 bases and J 5 bases; nucleotides not matched to a gene: 6. Germline loops: CDR1 MNHEY, CDR2 SMNVEV (reference sequence). The CDR3 covers 14 residues. Here the CDR3 reads CASRRLASTGELFF. The CDR3 DNA reads TGTGCCAGCAGGCGACTAGCCTCAACCGGGGAGCTGTTTTTT.

The chain joins TRBV27 to TRBJ1-2; 7 positions match TRBD1. Trimming at V came to 4 bases and at J to 5 bases, leaving 10 bases not matched to a gene. From germline, CDR1 is MNHEY and CDR2 SMNVEV (reference sequence). The CDR3 has 15 residues. The CDR3 nucleotides read TGTGCCAGCAGTTCGCCTTCAGGGGGGACGTATGGCTACACCTTC. Encoded protein: CASSSPSGGTYGYTF.

CDR3 region: CSVERHGGRQYQETQYF. As DNA, the CDR3 is TGCAGCGTGGAACGACATGGGGGCCGCCAATACCAAGAGACCCAGTACTTC. The chain carries TRBV29-1 and TRBJ2-5, with a possible D match to TRBD1 (6 bases). The CDR3 contains 17 residues. V lost 6 bases, J lost 0 bases, and 23 bases lay in between. Germline lookup yields CDR1 SQVTM and CDR2 ANQGSEA. The entire variable domain, with the rest obtained from reference TRBV29-1 and TRBJ2-5, is as follows: SAVISQKPSRDICQRGTSLTIQCQVDSQVTMMFWYRQQPGQSLTLIATANQGSEATYESGFVIDKFPISRPNLTFSTLTVSNMSPEDSSIYLCSVERHGGRQYQETQYFGPGTRLLVL.

This chain connects TRBV19 to TRBJ2-6; possible D gene TRBD1, 6 bases. This CDR3 region has 15 residues. In germline, CDR1 is LNHDA, CDR2 SQIVND (reference sequence). CDR3 in amino acids: CGAGDSSAGANVLTF. In DNA form, the CDR3 reads TGTGGCGCAGGGGATTCTAGTGCTGGGGCCAACGTCCTGACTTTC.

The chain couples TRBV6-5 to TRBJ2-5; no definite D call. CDR1 is MNHEY and CDR2 is SVGAGI in the germline V gene. V dropped 9 bases and J dropped 5 bases, with 16 bases sitting between them. The CDR3 sequence is 13 residues long. CDR3 coding DNA: TGTGCCAGTAGACAAGAGAATTCGGAGACCCAGTACTTC. Protein product: CASRQENSETQYF.

The J gene is TRBJ2-7, the V gene TRBV6-5, with a tentative D call TRBD1 (6 bases). V dropped 6 bases and J dropped 1 base, with 16 bases sitting between them. Germline V gene lookup returns CDR1 MNHEY and CDR2 SVGAGI. This CDR3 has 15 amino acids. The CDR3 here is CASRGDRPRSYEQYF. The CDR3 DNA follows: TGTGCCAGCAGAGGTGACAGGCCGAGGTCCTACGAGCAGTACTTC.

The rearrangement uses TRBV3-1 (or the pseudogene TRBV3-2) and TRBJ2-2; unclear D gene. The CDR3 length is 15 residues. Per germline, CDR1 LGHDT and CDR2 YNNKEL (reference sequence). V was cut by 4 bases and J by 2 bases, with 11 bases left in between. The CDR3 nucleotides are TGTGCCAGCAGCCCTCTCGCAGGCAACACCGGGGAGCTGTTTTTT. It translates to CASSPLAGNTGELFF.